The clone carrying this T cell receptor beta chain turned up a few times. The antigen remains unidentified. This sample is drawn from a study of identical twins. Overall study results and limits: Diverse VJ usage suggested most zero-insertion clonotypes were not invariant T cells.

The germline CDR1 and CDR2 sequences are LGHNT and FRNRAP. V shed 10 bases, J shed 1 base, and the junction held 9 bases outside the gene matches. The CDR3 covers 15 residues. A single record per CDR3 protein comes from TCRdb applying MiXCR to the 5' RACE reads. The repertoire holds roughly 770,000 distinct CDR3 sequences, with 15% to 20% as singletons. Another study also made use of these data, one on T cells expressing NK-cell markers. That paper notes: These clonotypes also led the CD3+CD56-NKG2C+ fraction in several donors.

V and J are TRBV12-5 and TRBJ2-3, with 9 positions matching TRBD2. The receptor comes from a woman between 18 and 29 years old in good health. The specimen was PBMCs. CDR3 bases: TGTGCTACGCTTAGCGGGGGCCCGGGCACAGATACGCAGTATTTT. Encoded protein: CATLSGGPGTDTQYF.